The 16 T cell receptor beta chains listed next were all sequenced from one sample in a study of early T cells in non-severe SARS-CoV-2 infection. TCRdb re-analysed the 5' RACE reads in MiXCR, keeping a single row per CDR3 protein. The top ten hold approximately 10% of the sample, which has around 52,000 distinct CDR3 sequences, around a tenth seen once. The sequenced material came from whole blood. These receptors were collected from an adult who was a healthcare worker with PCR-confirmed SARS-CoV-2 infection or an uninfected control (not recorded which).

This clonotype has just a few counts. The chain combines TRBV12-3 or TRBV12-4 with TRBJ1-6; tentatively, D is TRBD1 (6 bases). V lost 4 bases and J lost 14, with 15 bases in between. The CDR3 spans 13 residues. CDR3 protein: CASSSRTGRSLHF. The CDR3 DNA sequence: TGTGCCAGCAGTTCACGAACAGGGAGGTCCCTCCACTTT.

By its share, this clonotype is medium-sized. The rearrangement joins TRBV24-1 to TRBJ1-6; no firm D call. Between the trimmed V and J ends, which lost 3 bases and 10 bases, there was a span of 12 bases. The germline CDR1 and CDR2 sequences are KGHDR and SFDVKD. This CDR3 spans 14 amino acids. This CDR3 reads CATSDLEPGSPLHF. CDR3 bases: TGTGCCACCAGTGATCTAGAACCTGGGTCACCCCTCCACTTT.

The J gene is TRBJ2-5, the V gene TRBV29-1, with unresolved D. Trimming cost V 5 bases and J 6 bases, with 13 bases left between them. The CDR3 covers 12 residues. CDR1 is SQVTM and CDR2 is ANQGSEA in the germline V gene. DNA of the CDR3: TGCAGCGTTATGAAGGACCCGCAGACCCAGTACTTC. Translation gives CSVMKDPQTQYF.

The chain carries TRBV24-1 and TRBJ2-3; the D is unclear. The length of the CDR3 is 14 residues. Germline V gene data show CDR1 as KGHDR and CDR2 as SFDVKD. The V end was cut by 4 bases, the J end by 1 base, with 8 bases between. This chain's CDR3 is CATSEAKGTDTQYF. The CDR3 nucleotides read TGTGCCACCAGTGAGGCGAAGGGCACAGATACGCAGTATTTT.

This clonotype has a handful of counts. The CDR3 region is CSADTRQGGEETQYF. The CDR3 DNA follows: TGCAGCGCAGATACGCGACAGGGAGGGGAAGAGACCCAGTACTTC. The rearrangement uses TRBV29-1 and TRBJ2-5; D may be TRBD1 or TRBD2 (7 bases each). The CDR3 has 15 residues. Germline loops: CDR1 SQVTM, CDR2 ANQGSEA. The germline V and J ends were trimmed by 7 bases and 3 bases, with 21 bases remaining between them.

This clonotype occurred many times. V usage is TRBV7-2 and J usage is TRBJ2-7; D unclear. CDR1 is SGHTA and CDR2 is FQGNSA in the germline V gene. The germline V and J ends were trimmed by 1 base and 4 bases, with 8 bases remaining between them. There are 13 residues in the CDR3. DNA for the CDR3: TGTGCCAGCAGCTTAGAAATCACATACGAGCAGTACTTC. Translated: CASSLEITYEQYF.

This clonotype was observed a few times. The J gene is TRBJ1-5, the V gene TRBV10-3; TRBD1 is a possible D gene (5 bases). Germline loops: CDR1 ENHRY, CDR2 SYGVKD. CDR3 length: 13 amino acids. With 0 bases removed from V and 6 bases from J, the gap between germline ends came to 6 bases. The CDR3 spells CAISESGGQPQHF. The CDR3 coding sequence is TGTGCCATCAGTGAGTCTGGGGGTCAGCCCCAGCATTTT.

The CDR3 region is CATEQGLNTGELFF. Written as DNA, the CDR3 is TGTGCCACGGAACAAGGGCTGAACACCGGGGAGCTGTTTTTT. The chain couples TRBV30 to TRBJ2-2; no definite D call. The germline V gene has CDR1 GTSNPN and CDR2 SVGIG (reference sequence). V was shortened by 8 bases and J by 1 base, with 14 bases between the two germline ends. There are 14 residues in the CDR3.

J is TRBJ1-1 and V is TRBV27; D gene uncertain. Germline CDR1 is MNHEY and CDR2 is SMNVEV (reference sequence). V was trimmed by 6 bases and J by 3 bases, leaving 11 bases between them. This CDR3 region has 13 residues. Here the CDR3 reads CASSPGTHTEAFF. The DNA for the CDR3 is TGTGCCAGCAGCCCCGGTACCCACACTGAAGCTTTCTTT.

This chain uses TRBV7-2 with TRBJ2-2; possibly TRBD2 for D (5 bases). This CDR3 spans 15 amino acids. The germline V gene encodes CDR1 SGHTA and CDR2 FQGNSA. V lost 3 bases to trimming and J lost 4 bases, with 12 bases between them. DNA for the CDR3: TGTGCCAGCAGCTTGAGCAAGAGGGTCACCGGGGAGCTGTTTTTT. Amino acid sequence: CASSLSKRVTGELFF.

This clonotype was observed at least ten times. CDR3 region: CASSGRDRYNEQFF. CDR3 bases: TGTGCCAGCAGTGGCCGGGACAGGTACAATGAGCAGTTCTTC. The J gene is TRBJ2-1, the V gene TRBV28, with 8 bases lining up with TRBD1. The V gene end was trimmed by 5 bases and the J gene end by 4 bases; junction bases not matched to a gene: 4. The germline V gene encodes CDR1 MDHEN and CDR2 SYDVKM. CDR3 size: 14 residues.

The chain uses TRBV7-9 and TRBJ2-5; D uncertain. The V end lost 0 bases, the J end lost 4 bases, and 0 bases lay between the germline ends. This CDR3 spans 11 amino acids. Germline values: CDR1 SEHNR, CDR2 FQNEAQ (reference sequence). CDR3 in amino acids: CASSLAETQYF. The CDR3 DNA reads as TGTGCCAGCAGCTTAGCAGAGACCCAGTACTTC.

This clonotype was counted at least ten times. The V and J genes are TRBV12-3 or TRBV12-4 and TRBJ2-2; tentative D call: TRBD1 (6 bases). The CDR3 extends over 17 amino acids. V was pared by 5 bases and J by 3 bases, with 19 bases between. The CDR3 loop reads CASSPYRVFSDTGELFF. CDR3 nucleotides: TGTGCCAGCAGTCCCTACAGGGTCTTCAGCGACACCGGGGAGCTGTTTTTT.

This clonotype came up many times. The chain has TRBV10-3 and TRBJ1-6, with D uncertain. CDR1 and CDR2 (germline): ENHRY, SYGVKD. The CDR3 consists of 15 residues. The V end lost 3 bases, the J end lost 7 bases, and 13 bases lay between the germline ends. The CDR3 DNA is TGTGCCATCAGTGATCTAGGGTCTAGGAATTCACCCCTCCACTTT. It translates to CAISDLGSRNSPLHF.

This clonotype occurred many times. The chain links TRBV27 to TRBJ2-4; D perhaps matches TRBD2 (6 bases). The CDR3 is made up of 18 amino acids. Germline loops: CDR1 MNHEY, CDR2 SMNVEV (reference sequence). Trimming took off 5 bases at V and 0 bases at J, with 20 bases between the two ends. The CDR3 nucleotides read TGTGCCAGCAGTCCTATTACGGGAGCTCAAGAAGCCAAAAACATTCAGTACTTC. Residues: CASSPITGAQEAKNIQYF.

This clonotype was seen many times. V usage is TRBV9 and J usage is TRBJ1-6; maybe TRBD1 (5 bases). Trimming shortened V by 4 bases and J by 12 bases, and 17 bases separated the two germline ends. Looked up from germline, CDR1 is SGDLS and CDR2 is YYNGEE. The CDR3 length is 14 residues. CDR3 sequence: CASSSGTQAGPLHF. The CDR3 nucleotides read TGTGCCAGCAGCTCCGGGACCCAAGCGGGACCCCTCCACTTT. Filled out from reference TRBV9 and TRBJ1-6, the complete variable domain reads DSGVTQTPKHLITATGQRVTLRCSPRSGDLSVYWYQQSLDQGLQFLIQYYNGEERAKGNILERFSAQQFPDLHSELNLSSLELGDSALYFCASSSGTQAGPLHFGNGTRLTVT.